This T cell receptor beta chain was found in a study of T cell responses to AZD1222 COVID-19 vaccine. Points from the study as a whole: Nearly half of the spike-specific TCRs reportedly recognize variant regions that carry no mutations.

This CDR3 spans 14 amino acids. Germline CDR1 reads SGHAT; CDR2 reads FQNNGV. Trimming took 0 bases from V and 7 from J, leaving 12 bases between them. Concerning this clone: What it recognizes is unknown.

Libraries were prepared by immunoSEQ multiplex PCR; TCRdb keeps only in-frame clonotypes and omits some of them. The sample includes 160,000 or so clones, approximately 90% of them seen just once. The sequenced sample was peripheral blood, obtained on day 0 of AZD1222 vaccination. This chain links TRBV11-2 with TRBJ1-2, with D perhaps matching TRBD1 (5 bases). The receptor was derived from an adult in good health. The CDR3 is CASSLDLGVRGYTF. CDR3 bases: TGTGCCAGCAGCTTAGATCTGGGGGTCCGTGGCTACACCTTC.